This T cell receptor beta chain was captured by sequencing in a study of blood T cell repertoires in COVID-19. In the study overall: Sites across the United States, Italy and Spain contributed samples from acute and convalescent COVID-19. T cells, B-cell-depleted T cells, or PBMCs provided the cDNA or gDNA that served as material.

In the original workflow: Nucleated cell counts were estimated from reference gene primer amplification. The method was immunoSEQ multiplex PCR; TCRdb's version includes in-frame clones alone and lacks a portion of them. V, J and clone size reflect that table, while D and trimming were determined from the DNA. The sample has tens of thousands of clones; roughly 89% are singletons. Trimming removed 5 bases from V and 0 bases from J, with 9 bases in between. This CDR3 comprises 14 residues. Germline values: CDR1 SGHRS, CDR2 YFSETQ. This TCR was recovered from a human donor in a cohort sampled during active COVID-19. The chain uses TRBV5-1 and TRBJ1-3; TRBD1 is a possible D gene (6 bases). Material for sequencing was peripheral blood. In DNA form, the CDR3 reads TGCGCCAGCAGAGAACAGGGCTCTGGAAACACCATATATTTT. It specifies CASREQGSGNTIYF.